Presented here are 27 T cell receptor beta chains from one specimen sequenced in a study of T cell responses to AZD1222 COVID-19 vaccine. Libraries were prepared by immunoSEQ multiplex PCR; TCRdb keeps only in-frame clonotypes and omits some of them. In the table there are about 140,000 clones, 90% of which are singletons. Sequences were derived from peripheral blood, sampled on day 0 of AZD1222 vaccination. The receptors were gathered from an adult in good health.

J is TRBJ1-2 and V is TRBV5-1; 8 bases line up with TRBD1. CDR3 length: 12 residues. Trimming at V came to 4 bases and at J to 7 bases, leaving 3 bases not matched to a gene. Germline V gives CDR1 SGHRS, CDR2 YFSETQ. The chain's CDR3 is CASSGGTGGYTF. DNA of the CDR3: TGCGCCAGCAGCGGGGGGACAGGTGGCTACACCTTC.

This chain uses TRBV29-1 with TRBJ2-1, with D hard to call. Trimming took 3 bases from V and 6 from J, leaving 12 bases between them. Germline V gives CDR1 SQVTM, CDR2 ANQGSEA. The CDR3 extends over 13 amino acids. In DNA form, the CDR3 reads TGCAGCGTTGAGTTCTCCGGGTTCAATGAGCAGTTCTTC. Translating gives CSVEFSGFNEQFF.

CDR3 nucleotides: TGTGCCACCAGCAGTAACCCAGGGGGGAATGATCAGCCCCAGCATTTT. Its translation: CATSSNPGGNDQPQHF. This rearrangement joins TRBV15 to TRBJ1-5, with 7 bases that match TRBD1. From germline, CDR1 is LNHNV and CDR2 YYDKDF (reference sequence). This CDR3 has 16 residues. Trimming at V came to 3 bases and at J to 5 bases, leaving 10 bases not matched to a gene.

The chain employs TRBV4-3 and TRBJ2-3; 14 nucleotides align to TRBD2. In germline, CDR1 is LGHNA, CDR2 YSLEER. The CDR3 covers 17 residues. Losses at the gene ends were 0 bases for V and 6 bases for J; bases not matched to a gene: 5. CDR3 coding DNA: TGCGCCAGCAGCCAAGAGCCCGGGACTAGCGGGAGTGATACGCAGTATTTT. Amino acid sequence: CASSQEPGTSGSDTQYF.

This clone came up once. The V call is TRBV10-3, the J call TRBJ2-7; either TRBD1 or TRBD2 may fit D (5 bases each). Germline V gives CDR1 ENHRY, CDR2 SYGVKD. CDR3 size: 13 residues. With 10 bases removed from V and 1 base from J, the gap between germline ends came to 14 bases. CDR3 in amino acids: CATGKTESYEQYF. Here the CDR3 DNA reads TGTGCCACCGGGAAGACAGAGTCCTACGAGCAGTACTTC.

The gene calls are TRBV7-6 and TRBJ1-1; 8 nucleotides align to TRBD1. CDR3 length equals 13 residues. With V trimmed by 5 bases and J by 5 bases, 4 bases remained unmatched. Germline CDR1 and CDR2: SGHVS and FNYEAQ. CDR3 sequence: CASSPGGRTEAFF. DNA for the CDR3: TGTGCCAGCAGCCCAGGGGGCCGGACTGAAGCTTTCTTT.

The genes are TRBV21-1 and TRBJ2-7; the D call TRBD2 from the table was never checked on the DNA. TRBV21-1 is assigned pseudogene status. The CDR3 has 18 residues. CDR3 sequence: CASSPDVYSSGISYEQYF. The CDR3 DNA follows: TGTGCCAGCAGCCCGGACGTGTATTCGAGCGGGATATCCTACGAGCAGTACTTC.

The gene calls are TRBV6-5 and TRBJ1-2; 7 bases are shared with TRBD1. Looked up from germline, CDR1 is MNHEY and CDR2 is SVGAGI. The ends lost 6 bases at V and 2 bases at J; junction bases unmatched: 3. This CDR3 comprises 13 residues. The CDR3: CASSQGQNYGYTF. The CDR3 DNA reads as TGTGCCAGCAGCCAGGGACAGAACTATGGCTACACCTTC.

The chain uses TRBV24-1 and TRBJ2-1; D may be TRBD2 (6 bases). Germline-derived CDR1 and CDR2 are KGHDR and SFDVKD. V lost 4 bases and J lost 9, with 12 bases in between. This CDR3 contains 13 residues. The CDR3 spells CATSDPTSSEQFF. CDR3 nucleotide sequence: TGTGCCACCAGTGACCCGACTAGTTCTGAGCAGTTCTTC.

The chain couples TRBV10-2 to TRBJ2-2; D could derive from TRBD1 or TRBD2 (6 bases each). The V gene lost 8 bases and the J gene lost 4 bases, with 11 bases spanning the gap. The CDR3 has 13 amino acids. The germline V gene has CDR1 WSHSY and CDR2 SAAADI. The CDR3 sequence: CASLQGGTGELFF. DNA of the CDR3: TGCGCCAGCCTACAGGGAGGCACCGGGGAGCTGTTTTTT.

The rearrangement uses TRBV19 and TRBJ1-2; 8 bases are a match to TRBD1. The J segment lost 4 bases and the V segment lost 4 bases, leaving 11 bases of the junction unmatched. CDR1 and CDR2 (germline): LNHDA, SQIVND (reference sequence). The CDR3 contains 16 residues. In DNA form, the CDR3 reads TGTGCCAGTAGTACGGACAGGGAGGCCTTTTCCTATGGCTACACCTTC. Translated: CASSTDREAFSYGYTF.

As for this clone: Other DNA variants within this sample encode the same CDR3. This chain uses TRBV11-2 with TRBJ1-2; D is unresolved. This CDR3 spans 12 amino acids. Trimming removed 1 base at V and 4 bases at J, with 4 bases between. Looked up from germline, CDR1 is SGHAT and CDR2 is FQNNGV. CDR3 sequence: CASSLGVYGYTF. CDR3 in DNA: TGTGCCAGCAGCTTAGGGGTCTATGGCTACACCTTC.

The chain employs TRBV28 and TRBJ2-1; 11 nucleotides align to TRBD2. The CDR3 length is 15 residues. The V gene's germline CDR1 is MDHEN and CDR2 SYDVKM. After removal of 5 bases from V and 8 bases from J, the junction contained 8 bases not matched to a gene. The CDR3 sequence is CASSLRLAGKDEQFF. CDR3 nucleotide sequence: TGTGCCAGCAGTCTGCGACTAGCGGGAAAGGATGAGCAGTTCTTC. Looking up the rest from reference TRBV28 and TRBJ2-1 gives the full variable domain: DVKVTQSSRYLVKRTGEKVFLECVQDMDHENMFWYRQDPGLGLRLIYFSYDVKMKEKGDIPEGYSVSREKKERFSLILESASTNQTSMYLCASSLRLAGKDEQFFGPGTRLTVL.

The table lists this clone with a count of one. V gene TRBV6-5 combines with J gene TRBJ1-5; possible D gene TRBD1, 5 bases. In germline, CDR1 is MNHEY, CDR2 SVGAGI. This CDR3 region has 15 residues. The V end was cut by 5 bases, the J end by 6 bases, with 17 bases between. CDR3 in DNA: TGTGCCAGCAGTCCGCGGTTGGGGGACGGTCAGCCCCAGCATTTT. Protein product: CASSPRLGDGQPQHF.

The chain employs TRBV19 and TRBJ1-1; D is undetermined. There are 11 residues in the CDR3. Germline loops: CDR1 LNHDA, CDR2 SQIVND (reference sequence). V was trimmed by 7 bases and J by 1 base, leaving 4 bases between them. CDR3 sequence: CASNRNTEAFF. DNA for the CDR3: TGTGCCAGTAACAGGAACACTGAAGCTTTCTTT.

This chain links TRBV7-2 with TRBJ2-7; 7 bases are a match to TRBD2. The CDR3 has 16 amino acids. In germline, CDR1 is SGHTA, CDR2 FQGNSA. The J segment lost 0 bases and the V segment lost 5 bases, leaving 10 bases of the junction unmatched. CDR3 nucleotides: TGTGCCAGCAGCGTTGCGGGACTACCGAGCTCCTACGAGCAGTACTTC. It yields the protein CASSVAGLPSSYEQYF.

This clone was seen a single time. The rearrangement links TRBV6-5 to TRBJ2-1; 9 bases are shared with TRBD2. The CDR3 loop spans 13 amino acids. CDR1 and CDR2 from the germline V gene are MNHEY and SVGAGI. The V gene end was trimmed by 8 bases and the J gene end by 7 bases; junction bases not matched to a gene: 6. The CDR3 DNA is TGTGCCAGCGCCGGGACTAGCTTAAATGAGCAGTTCTTC. Translated: CASAGTSLNEQFF.

This chain links TRBV10-3 with TRBJ1-1; D not resolved. The CDR3 covers 13 residues. Germline lookup yields CDR1 ENHRY and CDR2 SYGVKD. V gave up 6 bases and J gave up 6 bases, with 14 bases separating them. The DNA of the CDR3 is TGTGCCATCAGGCCCATCTTGCTCCCTGAAGCTTTCTTT. The encoded protein is CAIRPILLPEAFF.

This chain joins TRBV5-1 and TRBJ1-1, with D perhaps TRBD1 (6 bases). Germline V gene sequence: CDR1 SGHRS, CDR2 YFSETQ. The CDR3 is made up of 15 amino acids. V was pared by 4 bases and J by 4 bases, with 17 bases between. CDR3 residues: CASSILGGQSTEAFF. CDR3 bases: TGCGCCAGCAGCATTTTGGGGGGGCAGAGCACTGAAGCTTTCTTT.

The CDR3 sequence: CASSQVLTRTSGSYNEQFF. The CDR3 DNA reads TGTGCCAGCAGCCAAGTCTTAACTCGGACGTCGGGTTCCTACAATGAGCAGTTCTTC. The chain combines TRBV3-1 (or the pseudogene TRBV3-2) with TRBJ2-1; no clear D gene. V was trimmed by 1 base and J by 1 base, leaving 20 bases between them. CDR3 length equals 19 residues. Germline CDR1 is LGHDT and CDR2 is YNNKEL (reference sequence).

The V and J genes are TRBV5-1 and TRBJ1-3; TRBD1 is a possible D gene (5 bases). Between the trimmed V and J ends, which lost 0 bases and 4 bases, there was a span of 14 bases. Per germline, CDR1 SGHRS and CDR2 YFSETQ. The CDR3 is 16 amino acids. As DNA, the CDR3 is TGCGCCAGCAGCTTGGCAGGGACCCAACTCGGAAACACCATATATTTT. As protein: CASSLAGTQLGNTIYF.

V and J are TRBV6-5 and TRBJ1-2, with D tentatively TRBD1 (5 bases). Per germline, CDR1 MNHEY and CDR2 SVGAGI. Trimming took off 3 bases at V and 8 bases at J, with 13 bases between the two ends. The CDR3 covers 13 residues. The CDR3 DNA follows: TGTGCCAGCAGTTATGCGGGGACGGAAGGCTACACCTTC. This encodes CASSYAGTEGYTF.

Points on this clone: Its ends do not fully match the called genes, so a read error is possible. The chain has TRBV7-7 and TRBJ2-7; D ambiguous. This CDR3 has 16 amino acids. CDR1 is SSHAT and CDR2 is FNYEAQ in the germline V gene (reference sequence). CDR3 nucleotides: TGTGCTAGCAGCTTAATTCTCAACTATACGCCCTACGAGCAGTACTTC. It specifies CASSLILNYTPYEQYF.

This clone was recorded once. The V and J genes are TRBV4-3 and TRBJ2-7; D gene ambiguous. The CDR3 is 13 amino acids. CDR1 is LGHNA, CDR2 YSLEER, per germline. V shed 3 bases and J shed 4 bases, with 10 bases lying between them. The CDR3 DNA reads TGCGCCAGCAGCCAGGAAAGTGGGTACGAGCAGTACTTC. This codes for CASSQESGYEQYF.

This chain connects TRBV18 to TRBJ1-2, with D perhaps matching TRBD1 (5 bases). Germline-derived CDR1 and CDR2 are KGHSH and LQKENI. V dropped 4 bases and J dropped 7 bases, with 19 bases sitting between them. The CDR3 runs to 15 residues. CDR3 residues: CASSLASRASGGYTF. For the CDR3, the DNA is TGTGCCAGCTCACTCGCTTCCAGGGCCTCGGGTGGCTACACCTTC.

The genes are TRBV9 and TRBJ2-4, with TRBD1 as a possible D gene (6 bases). The ends were cut back, 3 bases at V and 0 bases at J, with 16 bases in the middle. This CDR3 has 17 residues. Germline V gives CDR1 SGDLS, CDR2 YYNGEE. CDR3 residues: CASSGETGLLAKNIQYF. In nucleotides, the CDR3 is TGTGCCAGCAGCGGAGAGACAGGCTTACTAGCCAAAAACATTCAGTACTTC.

The V and J genes are TRBV27 and TRBJ1-5, with 8 nucleotides matching TRBD1. In germline, CDR1 is MNHEY, CDR2 SMNVEV (reference sequence). With 7 bases clipped from V and 0 bases from J, the junction kept 5 bases outside the gene matches. The CDR3 totals 15 residues. The CDR3 coding sequence is TGTGCCAGCAAGCGGACAGGGTATAGCAATCAGCCCCAGCATTTT. Translated: CASKRTGYSNQPQHF.